This TCR beta chain was documented in a study of T cells in localized non-small cell lung cancer. Clones were read by immunoSEQ multiplex PCR, and TCRdb kept only the in-frame ones, dropping some. Among about 21,000 clones listed, about 88% were seen once. In germline, CDR1 is SGHVS, CDR2 FQNEAQ. V was clipped by 4 bases and J by 2 bases; unmatched bases: 8. The CDR3 runs to 15 residues. A word on this clone: Antigen unknown.

General study results and limits: Uninvolved adjacent lung had the highest recorded T cell clonality, with tumor below it. Analysis by sequencing included only one tumor region, so heterogeneity remains possible. There was an association of higher blood T cell density with longer overall survival. Appearing in adjacent lung were a median around 60 of the top 100 tumor clones.

The sample consisted of PBMCs, taken before any cancer treatment. The sequence came from a man aged 40 to 75 with stage II squamous cell lung carcinoma. The V and J genes are TRBV7-8 and TRBJ2-7; 7 positions agree with TRBD1. As DNA, the CDR3 is TGTGCCAGCAGCTCGGCAGGGGACAGTACCTACGAGCAGTACTTC. Protein sequence: CASSSAGDSTYEQYF.